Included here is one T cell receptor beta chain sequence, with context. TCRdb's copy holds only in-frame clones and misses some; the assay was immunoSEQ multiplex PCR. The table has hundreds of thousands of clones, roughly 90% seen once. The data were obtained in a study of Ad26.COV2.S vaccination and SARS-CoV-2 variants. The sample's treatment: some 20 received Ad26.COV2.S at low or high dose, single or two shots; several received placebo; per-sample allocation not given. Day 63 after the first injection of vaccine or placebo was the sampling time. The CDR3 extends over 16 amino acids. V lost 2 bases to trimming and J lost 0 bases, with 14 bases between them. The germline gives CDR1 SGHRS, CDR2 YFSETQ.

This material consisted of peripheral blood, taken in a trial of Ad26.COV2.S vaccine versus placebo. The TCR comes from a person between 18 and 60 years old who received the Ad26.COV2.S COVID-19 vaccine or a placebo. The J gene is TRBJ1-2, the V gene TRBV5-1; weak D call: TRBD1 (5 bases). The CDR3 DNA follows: TGCGCCAGCAGCTTTACCCGGGACGGACCTAACTATGGCTACACCTTC. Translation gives CASSFTRDGPNYGYTF.